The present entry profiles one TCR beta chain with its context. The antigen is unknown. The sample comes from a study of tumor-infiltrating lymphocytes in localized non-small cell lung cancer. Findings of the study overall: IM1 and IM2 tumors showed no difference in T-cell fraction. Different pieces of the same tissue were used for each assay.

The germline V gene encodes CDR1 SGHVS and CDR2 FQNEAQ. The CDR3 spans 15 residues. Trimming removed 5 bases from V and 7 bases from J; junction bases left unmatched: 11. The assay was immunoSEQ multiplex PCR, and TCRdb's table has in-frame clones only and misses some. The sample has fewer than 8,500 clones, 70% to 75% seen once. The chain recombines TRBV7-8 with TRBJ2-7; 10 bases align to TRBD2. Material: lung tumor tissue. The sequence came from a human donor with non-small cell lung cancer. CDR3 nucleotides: TGTGCCAGCAGCCTAACACAGCGGGAGGGCCAGGAGCAGTACTTC. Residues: CASSLTQREGQEQYF. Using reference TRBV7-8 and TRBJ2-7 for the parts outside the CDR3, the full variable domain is GAGVSQSPRYKVAKRGQDVALRCDPISGHVSLFWYQQALGQGPEFLTYFQNEAQLDKSGLPSDRFFAERPEGSVSTLKIQRTQQEDSAVYLCASSLTQREGQEQYFGPGTRLTVT.